This T cell receptor (beta chain) stems from a study of blood T cells in healthy people across ages. Study outcomes and limitations: Long-lived donors had more naive CD4+ cells and higher diversity than aged donors.

Peripheral blood, roughly 11 milliliters per donor, was collected. CDR3 length: 15 amino acids. Germline values: CDR1 LGHDT, CDR2 YNNKEL (reference sequence). The V gene end was trimmed by 0 bases and the J gene end by 15 bases; junction bases not matched to a gene: 10. Concerning this clonotype itself: Its antigen is currently unknown.

Primers used in a second PCR of about 7 to 12 cycles were a sample-barcoded 5' primer and a J-beta primer mix. TCRdb itself ran the 5' RACE reads through MiXCR, one entry per CDR3 protein. The sample has some 1.8 million distinct CDR3 sequences; 30% to 40% are singletons. This sequence was found in a human donor in good health. This rearrangement joins TRBV3-1 to TRBJ2-1; 11 nucleotides agree with TRBD2. The sample taken for sequencing was blood. The CDR3 reads CASSQDLASGGPRFF. As DNA, the CDR3 is TGTGCCAGCAGCCAAGATCTGGCTAGCGGGGGGCCGAGGTTCTTC.